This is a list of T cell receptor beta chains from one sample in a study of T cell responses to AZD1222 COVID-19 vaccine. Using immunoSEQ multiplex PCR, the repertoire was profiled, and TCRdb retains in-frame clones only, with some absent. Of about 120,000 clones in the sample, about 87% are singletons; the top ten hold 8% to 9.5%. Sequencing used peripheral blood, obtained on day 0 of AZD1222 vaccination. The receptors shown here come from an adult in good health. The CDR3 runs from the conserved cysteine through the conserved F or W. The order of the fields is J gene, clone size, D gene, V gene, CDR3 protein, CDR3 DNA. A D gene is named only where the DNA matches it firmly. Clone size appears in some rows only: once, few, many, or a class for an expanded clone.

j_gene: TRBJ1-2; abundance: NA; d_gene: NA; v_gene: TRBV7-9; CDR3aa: CASSTPTTGGGKNGYTF; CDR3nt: TGTGCCAGCAGTACCCCAACGACGGGAGGCGGAAAGAATGGCTACACCTTC
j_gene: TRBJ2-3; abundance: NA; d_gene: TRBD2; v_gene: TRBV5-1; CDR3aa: CASTPADSGGYTDTQYF; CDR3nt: TGCGCCAGCACGCCGGCGGATAGCGGGGGGTACACAGATACGCAGTATTTT
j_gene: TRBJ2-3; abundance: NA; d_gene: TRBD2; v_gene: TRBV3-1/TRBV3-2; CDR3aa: CASSQEGLAGGGTDTQYF; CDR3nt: TGTGCCAGCAGCCAAGAGGGACTAGCGGGGGGCGGCACAGATACGCAGTATTTT
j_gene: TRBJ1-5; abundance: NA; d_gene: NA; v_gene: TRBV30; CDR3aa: CAWNLDSNNQPQHF; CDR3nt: TGTGCCTGGAACTTGGACAGCAACAATCAGCCCCAGCATTTT
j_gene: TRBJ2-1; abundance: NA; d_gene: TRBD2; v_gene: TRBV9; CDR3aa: CASSQLSGTSYNEQFF; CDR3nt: TGTGCCAGCAGCCAACTCAGCGGGACCTCCTACAATGAGCAGTTCTTC
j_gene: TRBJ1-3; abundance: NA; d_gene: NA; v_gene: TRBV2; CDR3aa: CASSVLLGSGNTIYF; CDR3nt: TGTGCCAGCAGTGTGCTGTTGGGGTCTGGAAACACCATATATTTT
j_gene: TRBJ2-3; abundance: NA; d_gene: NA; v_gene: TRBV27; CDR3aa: CASRLTITDTQYF; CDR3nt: TGTGCCAGCAGATTGACGATAACAGATACGCAGTATTTT
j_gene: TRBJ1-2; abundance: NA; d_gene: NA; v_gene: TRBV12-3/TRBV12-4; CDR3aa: CASSFGGGYTF; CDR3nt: TGTGCCAGCAGTTTCGGCGGGGGCTACACCTTC
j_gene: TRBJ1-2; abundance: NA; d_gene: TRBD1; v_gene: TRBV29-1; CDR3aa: CSFSTGRGGYTF; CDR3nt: TGCAGCTTTTCGACAGGGAGGGGAGGCTACACCTTC
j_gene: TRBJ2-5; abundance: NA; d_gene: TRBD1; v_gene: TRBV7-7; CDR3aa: CASSRDRGPWETQYF; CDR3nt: TGTGCTAGCAGCCGGGACAGGGGGCCGTGGGAGACCCAGTACTTC
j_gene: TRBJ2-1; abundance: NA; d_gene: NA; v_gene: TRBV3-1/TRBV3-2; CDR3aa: CASSQDTGGHNEQFF; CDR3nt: TGTGCCAGCAGCCAAGATACTGGGGGGCACAATGAGCAGTTCTTC
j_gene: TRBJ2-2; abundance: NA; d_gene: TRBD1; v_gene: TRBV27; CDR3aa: CASRAGTGIFAELFF; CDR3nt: TGTGCCAGCAGGGCCGGGACAGGGATATTCGCGGAGCTGTTTTTT
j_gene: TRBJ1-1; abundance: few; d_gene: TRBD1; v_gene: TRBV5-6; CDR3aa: CASSATGLNTEAFF; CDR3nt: TGTGCCAGCAGCGCGACAGGGTTGAACACTGAAGCTTTCTTT
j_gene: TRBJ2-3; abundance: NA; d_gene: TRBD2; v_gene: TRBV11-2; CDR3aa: CASSPPLAGGTDTQYF; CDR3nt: TGTGCCAGCAGCCCTCCACTAGCGGGGGGCACAGATACGCAGTATTTT
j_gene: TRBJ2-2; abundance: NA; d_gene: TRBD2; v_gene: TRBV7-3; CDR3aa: CASSRRTSTGELFF; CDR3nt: TGTGCCAGCAGCCGAAGGACTAGTACCGGGGAGCTGTTTTTT
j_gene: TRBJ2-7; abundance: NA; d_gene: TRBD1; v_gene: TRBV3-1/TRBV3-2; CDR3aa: CASSQNMDRSYEQYF; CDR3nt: TGTGCCAGCAGCCAAAATATGGACAGGAGCTACGAGCAGTACTTC
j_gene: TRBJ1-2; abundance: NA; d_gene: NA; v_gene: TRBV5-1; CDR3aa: CASSPVRDALDGYTF; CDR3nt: TGCGCCAGCAGCCCGGTCCGGGATGCGTTGGATGGCTACACCTTC